This TCR beta chain was profiled in a study of blood T cell repertoires in COVID-19. Study-level information: Donors in the United States, Italy and Spain gave samples during acute or convalescent COVID-19. Nucleic acid was either cDNA or gDNA, and it came from T cells, B-cell-depleted T cells, or PBMCs.

The method was immunoSEQ multiplex PCR; TCRdb's version includes in-frame clones alone and lacks a portion of them. Of under 400,000 clones in the sample, around 87% were seen once. The germline V gene encodes CDR1 MNHEY and CDR2 SVGEGT. The trim removed 6 bases at V and 4 bases at J, leaving 6 bases unmatched. This CDR3 region has 16 residues. Recruited during active infection, patients (from Seattle) were subsequently followed longitudinally. Ten or more counts support this clone. The sample taken for sequencing was peripheral blood. This TCR was sampled from a woman between 25 and 40 years old with COVID-19, enrolled during active disease. This rearrangement joins TRBV6-2 or TRBV6-3 to TRBJ2-5; 15 bases agree with TRBD2. CDR3 coding DNA: TGTGCCAGCAGCCCCCGGACTAGCGGGAGGGGAGAGACCCAGTACTTC. Translating it yields CASSPRTSGRGETQYF.